The source of this T cell receptor beta chain is a study of a mutant IDH1 vaccine in newly diagnosed glioma. Study information: Patients, over weeks 1, 3, 5, 7, 11, 15, 19 and 23, received a total of eight vaccinations. Patients arrived already treated with radiotherapy, temozolomide, or both, most having had both.

With regard to this clone: Its antigen is unknown.

This table comes from immunoSEQ multiplex PCR, and its TCRdb copy is limited to in-frame clones, with some not included. The table shows around 30,000 clones, with nearly 90% occurring only once. The germline gives CDR1 GTSNPN, CDR2 SVGIG (reference sequence). The CDR3 covers 14 residues. V was clipped by 7 bases and J by 0 bases; unmatched bases: 7. Time point specified: week 11, during vaccination. In every dose of vaccine, 300 ug of mutant IDH1 20-mer peptide was given alongside topical imiquimod. The study enrolled donors with new WHO grade 3 or 4 IDH1-mutant, ATRX-lost astrocytomas. The material was PBMCs, obtained from a glioma patient whose treatment included an IDH1 peptide vaccine. V is TRBV30 and J is TRBJ2-3; 7 positions match TRBD2. This clonotype was sampled from a man younger than 30 with glioma. This CDR3 is CASQISGSTDTQYF. The CDR3 DNA reads as TGTGCCTCTCAAATTAGCGGGAGCACAGATACGCAGTATTTT. Looking up the rest from reference TRBV30 and TRBJ2-3 gives the full variable domain: SQTIHQWPATLVQPVGSPLSLECTVEGTSNPNLYWYRQAAGRGLQLLFYSVGIGQISSEVPQNLSASRPQDRQFILSSKKLLLSDSGFYLCASQISGSTDTQYFGPGTRLTVL.